This T cell receptor (beta chain) comes out of a study of preoperative IRX-2 immunotherapy in early breast cancer (dated by TCRdb to the late 2010s). The treatment or condition label, read with the paper, signifies: preoperative locoregional IRX-2 cytokine immunotherapy. The samples were obtained from a phase Ib study that tested preoperative, locoregional IRX-2 cytokine immunotherapy designed to prime immune responses. Patients with early-stage breast cancer who were given IRX-2 before surgery served as donors. CDR1 and CDR2, per the germline V gene, are LGHNA and YNFKEQ. The CDR3, from cysteine to phenylalanine, totals 21 residues. The CDR3 DNA has 63 bases and is translated from base 1. The junction carries 25 bases between V and J, which are trimmed by 0 bases and 0 bases respectively. Comments on this clone: Its antigen is currently not known. Qualities for individual bases were not recorded, and no much larger clone is one base off.

The library relied on the immunoSEQ multiplex PCR assay. Imported from immuneACCESS, the table was reduced by TCRdb to in-frame sequences with V and J called. These copies leave out some clones; in studies compared against another copy, an unresolved V gene accounts for under half, and the cause of the remainder is not known. In all, the sample holds about 26,000 clones, and approximately 80% of those were seen once. Less than 1.5% of the sample goes to the ten largest clones. This receptor was obtained from a human donor with breast cancer. This material consisted of lymph node tissue, taken after IRX-2 immunotherapy. The sequence is built from TRBV4-2 and TRBJ2-3; the best D guess is TRBD2, with 7 bases matching. CDR3 region: CASSQEGPTGGGRGSTDTQYF. The DNA reads TGTGCCAGCAGCCAAGAGGGTCCCACGGGGGGCGGGCGAGGGAGCACAGATACGCAGTATTTT.